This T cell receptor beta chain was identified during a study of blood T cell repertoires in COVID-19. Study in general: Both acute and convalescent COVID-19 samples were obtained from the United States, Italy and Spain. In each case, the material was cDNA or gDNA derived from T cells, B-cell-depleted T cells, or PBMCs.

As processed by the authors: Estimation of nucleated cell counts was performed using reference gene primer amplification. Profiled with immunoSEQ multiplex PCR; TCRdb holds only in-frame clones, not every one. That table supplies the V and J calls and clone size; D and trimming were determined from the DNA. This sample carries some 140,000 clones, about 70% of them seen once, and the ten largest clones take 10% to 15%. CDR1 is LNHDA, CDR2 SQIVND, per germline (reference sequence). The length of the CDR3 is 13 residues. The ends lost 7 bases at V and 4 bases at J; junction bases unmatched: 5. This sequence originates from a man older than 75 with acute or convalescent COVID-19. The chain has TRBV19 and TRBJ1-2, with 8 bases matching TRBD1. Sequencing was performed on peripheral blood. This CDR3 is CASTRQGPYGYTF. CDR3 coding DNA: TGTGCCAGTACCCGACAGGGGCCCTATGGCTACACCTTC. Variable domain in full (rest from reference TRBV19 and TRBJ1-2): DGGITQSPKYLFRKEGQNVTLSCEQNLNHDAMYWYRQDPGQGLRLIYYSQIVNDFQKGDIAEGYSVSREKKESFPLTVTSAQKNPTAFYLCASTRQGPYGYTFGSGTRLTVV.